This T cell receptor (beta chain) was profiled in a study of T cells in Graves' hyperthyroidism and ophthalmopathy (dated by TCRdb to between 2018 and 2021). About the investigation overall: Peripheral blood samples were taken at initial diagnosis, before any treatment was given. A discovery cohort of about a hundred patients, roughly 40 with Graves' ophthalmopathy and approximately 60 with stable Graves' hyperthyroidism, was used to find distinguishing TCR V-J signatures. Once sampling was done, hyperthyroidism patients were given methimazole at a starting dose of 30 mg daily, whereas ophthalmopathy patients were given high-dose intravenous methylprednisolone. Thyroid tissue and blood T-cell repertoires from six Graves' hyperthyroidism patients were also compared in the study. The approximately 98 discovery patients were randomly divided into training and test sets at a 7:3 ratio. TCR Vbeta CDR3 sequencing of 120 to 150 peripheral blood samples (around 45 ophthalmopathy, under 80 hyperthyroidism and approximately 17 progressor patients) is reported in the paper. Prospective prediction of ophthalmopathy was tested in an independent validation cohort consisting of roughly 20 hyperthyroidism patients and around 17 patients who later progressed to ophthalmopathy. General conclusions and limits of the study: A model built on a 13 V-J signature distinguished ophthalmopathy from stable hyperthyroidism, reaching roughly 88% sensitivity and around 81% specificity in cross-validation and 80%/75% in testing. Most expanded thyroid clonotypes (frequency above 0.001) were also found in blood, which suggests that blood repertoires may mirror thyroid immune responses. In validation, the model predicted progression to ophthalmopathy a median of around six months before onset, with roughly 71% sensitivity and 72.22% specificity. No statistical method was used to set the sample size in advance, and investigators knew the group allocation.

At least ten counts were recorded for this clonotype. What antigen it recognizes has not been identified. One base away there is no much larger clone; base qualities are not given. The TCR beta CDR3 regions were amplified from the RNA transcripts. A first-round RT-PCR of the TCR CDR3 used the HTBI primer set with the Qiagen OneStep RT-PCR kit. The libraries were constructed in a second round of multiplex PCR and then size-selected and purified. Sequencing of the libraries was done on an Illumina HiSeq2000 using paired-end 100 bp reads. The authors processed their data as follows. SOAPnuke was used to process the raw data, with reads discarded if the reads contained adapters or uncalled bases, had a mean Phred below 15, or lacked an exact constant-primer or identifier match. High-quality paired reads were merged using COPE v1.2.5, and each unique nucleotide sequence was defined as a clonotype. MiTCR v1.1 was used to align the clonotypes against IMGT TRBV, TRBD and TRBJ reference segments. Analysis was restricted to V-J combinations with a frequency above 0.0001, which covered roughly 99% of repertoires. The TCS score was defined as F50 (clonal expansion) divided by E x V (chaos), with BLOSUM62-based TCRdist calculated between CDR3 peptides within each V-J. Welch's t-statistics and random forest reduced roughly 530 V-J features to about 12, which were used in a naive Bayes classifier (R e1071). In TCRdb, the public reads were trimmed at Q25 with fastp and aligned with MiXCR, with productive beta chains retained. Rows are combined by CDR3 protein, so each entry shows the most common genes and DNA. These V and J calls derive from TCRdb rather than the authors' analysis. Here the sample has 270,000 or so distinct CDR3 sequences; 20% to 30% occur a single time. About 25% of the sample is in the top ten clones.

Hyperthyroidism patients were newly diagnosed, with disease duration under 2 months, and aged 18 to 65 years. Any patient with an uncontrolled infection, another autoimmune disease, pregnancy or lactation was excluded. Diagnoses relied on clinical symptoms, serum thyroxine and TRAb, thyroid ultrasound and orbital computed tomography. Blood from progressor patients was drawn when they were first diagnosed with hyperthyroidism, before any ophthalmopathy symptoms appeared. PBMCs were isolated from about 10 ml of fresh peripheral blood by Ficoll-Paque density gradient centrifugation. Patients classed as progressors first received a Graves' hyperthyroidism diagnosis and then went on to develop ophthalmopathy during follow-up. Total RNA was extracted with Trizol reagent, and quality was checked on an Agilent 2100 Bioanalyzer. Counted from cysteine to phenylalanine, this CDR3 has 14 amino acids. The sequence is cut down to CDR3 DNA, 42 bases in frame from base 1. V drops 6 bases and J drops 3 bases, leaving 12 bases in between.

The receptor chain draws on TRBV12-3 or TRBV12-4 and TRBJ1-5; the D gene is not confidently resolved. The receptor comes from a middle-aged man with Graves' hyperthyroidism that later progressed to Graves' ophthalmopathy. Sequenced: blood. The bases are TGTGCCAGCAGAACACCCAGCCCCAATCAGCCCCAGCATTTT. It specifies CASRTPSPNQPQHF.